This T cell receptor beta chain was captured in a study of molecular identifiers for immune sequencing clone quantification. Whole-study findings and limits: Over 97% of effector molecules, yet under 1% of naive-cell molecules, were held by clones above 20 RNA copies.

This clonotype was picked up many times. The antigen is not known. Via MiXCR, TCRdb re-called the PCR reads, giving one row per CDR3 protein. Of some 590,000 distinct CDR3 sequences in the sample, 25% were seen once. CDR1 and CDR2 (germline): SGDLS, YYNGEE. This CDR3 contains 16 residues. V lost 3 bases to trimming and J lost 4 bases; unmatched junction nucleotides: 9. The receptor's source is a human donor in good health. Some libraries in this study had Jurkat cell RNA spiked in. The chain combines TRBV9 with TRBJ2-2; 7 bases are a match to TRBD1. Input material: naive CD8+ T cells from blood, with Jurkat cell RNA spiked in. Indicated subset: FACS-sorted CD8+CD4-CCR7+CD45RA+ naive T cells. CDR3 bases: TGTGCCAGCAGCGAGGGGGACAGCGAATTCACCGGGGAGCTGTTTTTT. This codes for CASSEGDSEFTGELFF.